Listed below are T cell receptor beta chains from one sample, sequenced in a study of T cell repertoires in cytomegalovirus infection. TCRdb itself ran the reads through MiXCR, one entry per CDR3 protein. The repertoire holds about 310,000 distinct CDR3 sequences, with 20% to 30% as singletons. Which antigens these TCRs recognize remains unknown. Here the sequenced sample was cultured PBMCs, taken from culture after CMV antigen stimulation. The receptors stem from a human donor in good health (CMV status not recorded). Some clones in this sample may be carry-over from other donors' samples. CDR3s include the opening cysteine and the closing phenylalanine or tryptophan. A D gene is named only where the DNA matches it firmly. Size is stated for part of the rows, as once, few or many counts, or as a class when the clone is expanded.

once	NA	TRBV15	TRBJ2-7	CATSISGERSEQYF	TGTGCCACCAGCATATCAGGGGAGAGATCCGAGCAGTACTTC
few	TRBD2	TRBV7-3	TRBJ2-7	CASSLASGTLGEQYF	TGTGCCAGCAGCTTAGCTAGCGGGACTCTGGGCGAGCAGTACTTC
NA	NA	TRBV4-1	TRBJ1-2	CASSQANAGNYGYTF	TGCGCCAGCAGCCAAGCTAATGCCGGCAACTATGGCTACACCTTC
NA	NA	TRBV5-6	TRBJ2-5	CASTSSGVAIRETQYF	TGTGCCAGCACCAGCTCCGGGGTGGCCATCAGGGAGACCCAGTACTTC
many	NA	TRBV7-2	TRBJ1-5	CASSFGRESNQPQHF	TGTGCCAGCAGCTTCGGCAGGGAGAGCAATCAGCCCCAGCATTTT
NA	TRBD2	TRBV20-1	TRBJ2-5	CSAGGRGTQYF	TGCAGTGCCGGGGGGAGGGGGACCCAGTACTTC
few	NA	TRBV4-2	TRBJ2-1	CASSPGGTYSYNEQFF	TGTGCCAGCAGCCCCGGAGGGACTTACTCCTACAATGAGCAGTTCTTC
NA	NA	TRBV7-3	TRBJ2-1	CASRLAGGPKGHNEQFF	TGTGCCAGCAGGCTAGCAGGAGGACCCAAGGGGCACAATGAGCAGTTCTTC
NA	TRBD1	TRBV19	TRBJ1-1	CASSSDRGRLNTEAFF	TGTGCCAGTAGTTCGGACAGGGGGCGTCTGAACACTGAAGCTTTCTTT
few	NA	TRBV20-1	TRBJ2-3	CSARSSLRPAQYF	TGCAGTGCTCGGAGCTCTTTACGCCCAGCGCAGTATTTT
many	NA	TRBV6-1	TRBJ2-6	CASSSAESGANVLTF	TGTGCCAGCAGTTCTGCGGAATCTGGGGCCAACGTCCTGACTTTC
few	NA	TRBV4-3	TRBJ2-3	CASSRTPGATRDTQYF	TGCGCCAGCAGCCGTACCCCGGGAGCCACGAGGGATACGCAGTATTTT
NA	TRBD1	TRBV11-3	TRBJ2-2	CASSLGQGDTGELFF	TGTGCCAGCAGCTTGGGACAGGGAGACACCGGGGAGCTGTTTTTT
few	NA	TRBV19	TRBJ1-5	CASSRNRGNQPQHF	TGTGCCAGTAGTCGCAATCGGGGGAACCAGCCCCAGCATTTT
few	NA	TRBV25-1	TRBJ2-5	CASKWRGRETQYF	TGTGCCAGCAAGTGGAGAGGGCGGGAGACCCAGTACTTC
few	NA	TRBV7-9	TRBJ1-5	CASTVGSNQPQHF	TGTGCCAGCACAGTCGGAAGCAATCAGCCCCAGCATTTT
NA	NA	TRBV24-1	TRBJ1-1	CATRITERAAFF	TGTGCCACCAGAATTACAGAGCGCGCAGCTTTCTTT
NA	TRBD1	TRBV11-3	TRBJ1-1	CASSPQTGGGFF	TGTGCCAGCAGCCCTCAGACAGGGGGTGGTTTCTTT
few	NA	TRBV7-9	TRBJ2-1	CASSLYGQTVAEQFF	TGTGCCAGCAGCTTATATGGACAAACGGTTGCTGAGCAGTTCTTC
NA	TRBD2	TRBV6-5	TRBJ2-7	CASSYRSGLAGRYYEQYF	TGTGCCAGCAGTTACCGATCCGGACTAGCGGGACGATACTACGAGCAGTACTTC
NA	TRBD2	TRBV7-2	TRBJ2-3	CASSSTISLAGVSTDTQYF	TGTGCCAGCAGCTCTACGATATCCCTAGCGGGAGTTAGCACAGATACGCAGTATTTT
few	TRBD1	TRBV25-1	TRBJ2-1	CASRGTGLNEQFF	TGTGCCAGCAGGGGGACAGGGTTGAATGAGCAGTTCTTC
few	TRBD1	TRBV29-1	TRBJ2-5	CSVWTGEETQYF	TGCAGCGTCTGGACAGGGGAAGAGACCCAGTACTTC
NA	TRBD1	TRBV27	TRBJ1-6	CASSFGQGFNSPLHF	TGTGCCAGCAGTTTCGGACAGGGGTTTAATTCACCCCTCCACTTT
few	NA	TRBV5-5	TRBJ1-2	CASSQSAGSAHYGYTF	TGTGCCAGCAGCCAAAGTGCGGGTAGTGCTCACTATGGCTACACCTTC
NA	TRBD2	TRBV7-4	TRBJ2-1	CASRPSGRENEQFF	TGTGCCAGCAGGCCTAGCGGGAGGGAGAATGAGCAGTTCTTC
NA	NA	TRBV7-9	TRBJ2-1	CASSFGGSSYNEQFF	TGTGCCAGCAGCTTCGGTGGGAGCTCCTACAATGAGCAGTTCTTC
NA	TRBD2	TRBV6-2/TRBV6-3	TRBJ2-3	CVSTEGLAGYTDTQYF	TGTGTCAGCACCGAGGGACTAGCGGGTTACACAGATACGCAGTATTTT
NA	NA	TRBV6-2/TRBV6-3	TRBJ2-1	CASSYLPSEQFF	TGTGCCAGCAGTTACCTCCCATCGGAGCAGTTCTTC
NA	NA	TRBV6-6	TRBJ2-3	CASSDVGGSSTDTQYF	TGTGCCAGCAGTGATGTAGGAGGAAGCAGCACAGATACGCAGTATTTT
NA	TRBD1	TRBV20-1	TRBJ1-1	CSGRGQGGAEAFF	TGCAGTGGAAGAGGACAGGGCGGCGCTGAAGCTTTCTTT
NA	NA	TRBV5-5	TRBJ1-1	CASSLRHTGNTEAFF	TGTGCCAGCAGCTTGCGACACACAGGGAACACTGAAGCTTTCTTT
NA	NA	TRBV12-5	TRBJ2-1	CASAVPGDSIYNEQFF	TGTGCTAGTGCTGTCCCGGGGGACAGCATCTACAATGAGCAGTTCTTC
few	NA	TRBV29-1	TRBJ1-4	CSVKEGNEKLFF	TGCAGCGTCAAAGAAGGCAATGAAAAACTGTTTTTT
few	NA	TRBV24-1	TRBJ2-1	CATSDGTRDEQFF	TGTGCCACCAGCGACGGGACTCGGGATGAGCAGTTCTTC
NA	NA	TRBV12-3/TRBV12-4	TRBJ2-3	CASSSGTTDTQYF	TGTGCCAGCAGTTCCGGGACCACAGATACGCAGTATTTT
few	NA	TRBV5-6	TRBJ1-2	CASRAVHLGTPSVVSGYTF	TGTGCCAGCAGGGCCGTCCATCTCGGGACCCCGTCGGTTGTTAGTGGCTACACCTTC
NA	TRBD1	TRBV6-6	TRBJ2-7	CASSYSGGAVEQYF	TGTGCCAGCAGTTACTCAGGGGGCGCGGTCGAGCAGTACTTC
NA	TRBD2	TRBV27	TRBJ2-1	CASSLLGGVRNRYNEQFF	TGTGCCAGCAGTTTATTGGGGGGGGTCCGAAATCGCTACAATGAGCAGTTCTTC
few	NA	TRBV2	TRBJ1-6	CASDGLSGSPLHF	TGTGCCAGCGATGGGCTCTCAGGCTCACCCCTCCACTTT
few	TRBD1	TRBV6-6	TRBJ2-1	CASSYSRATGNYNEQFF	TGTGCCAGCAGTTACTCGAGGGCGACAGGGAACTACAATGAGCAGTTCTTC
many	NA	TRBV7-6	TRBJ1-6	CASSLTEGGSPLHF	TGTGCCAGCAGCTTAACGGAGGGGGGTTCACCCCTCCACTTT
NA	NA	TRBV29-1	TRBJ2-1	CSVAGGPYNEQFF	TGCAGCGTTGCCGGGGGACCGTACAATGAGCAGTTCTTC
NA	NA	TRBV12-3/TRBV12-4	TRBJ1-1	CASSPGGRRINTEAFF	TGTGCCAGCAGTCCGGGAGGCCGTCGGATTAACACTGAAGCTTTCTTT
few	NA	TRBV4-2	TRBJ1-1	CASSQVLGMNTEAFF	TGTGCCAGCAGCCAAGTACTGGGAATGAACACTGAAGCTTTCTTT
few	NA	TRBV4-1	TRBJ1-1	CASSQAPGPNTEAFF	TGCGCCAGCAGCCAAGCGCCGGGGCCGAACACTGAAGCTTTCTTT
many	TRBD2	TRBV7-6	TRBJ2-2	CASSRLGGTGELFF	TGTGCCAGCAGCCGGTTGGGAGGGACCGGGGAGCTGTTTTTT
few	TRBD2	TRBV6-2/TRBV6-3	TRBJ2-1	CASSYRISGTSSSEQFF	TGTGCCAGCAGTTACCGGATCAGCGGGACCTCAAGCAGTGAGCAGTTCTTC
few	NA	TRBV20-1	TRBJ2-1	CSSKIGLGPYNEQFF	TGCAGTTCCAAGATCGGGTTAGGCCCCTACAATGAGCAGTTCTTC
few	NA	TRBV29-1	TRBJ2-3	CSVESRVVSTDTQYF	TGCAGCGTTGAATCCAGGGTTGTTTCCACAGATACGCAGTATTTT
NA	NA	TRBV10-3	TRBJ2-6	CAISESFQSTANVLTF	TGTGCCATCAGTGAGTCGTTCCAGTCCACAGCCAACGTCCTGACTTTC
NA	NA	TRBV5-4	TRBJ2-3	CASSFLGGTQYF	TGTGCCAGCAGCTTCCTTGGGGGTACGCAGTATTTT
few	TRBD1	TRBV6-8	TRBJ2-2	CASRQPGQGASGELFF	TGTGCCAGCAGACAACCGGGACAGGGGGCGTCCGGGGAGCTGTTTTTT
NA	NA	TRBV6-6	TRBJ1-1	CASSLSMGEAFF	TGTGCCAGCAGCTTATCTATGGGGGAGGCTTTCTTT
many	NA	TRBV7-2	TRBJ1-1	CASSLIQGDTEAFF	TGTGCCAGCAGCCTGATACAGGGAGACACTGAAGCTTTCTTT